Shown below are 9 T cell receptor beta chains from a single sample sequenced in a study of shared clonotypes between healthy human individuals. Profiled with immunoSEQ multiplex PCR; TCRdb holds only in-frame clones, not every one. The table shows 1 million to 1.3 million clones, with 75% to 80% occurring only once. The sequenced sample consisted of memory CD4+ T cells from PBMCs. The subset was: CD45RA-negative fraction. The source of these receptors is a young man in good health. Some clones in this sample may be carry-over from other donors' samples.

Comment on this clone: Other DNA sequences in this specimen translate into the identical CDR3. This chain joins TRBV5-1 and TRBJ1-1, with D unresolved. This CDR3 region has 12 residues. Germline V gives CDR1 SGHRS, CDR2 YFSETQ. Trimming stripped 2 bases from V and 0 bases from J, with 2 bases between. The CDR3 here is CASSLMNTEAFF. The CDR3 DNA sequence: TGCGCCAGCAGCTTAATGAACACTGAAGCTTTCTTT.

The chain uses TRBV27 and TRBJ2-7; tentative D call: TRBD1 (6 bases). CDR3 length: 13 residues. Trimming pared 5 bases from V and 5 bases from J, leaving 13 bases between. The germline V gene encodes CDR1 MNHEY and CDR2 SMNVEV (reference sequence). Here the CDR3 reads CASSPTGYNEQYF. The DNA for the CDR3 is TGTGCCAGCAGTCCCACAGGGTACAACGAGCAGTACTTC.

This clone was picked up a small number of times. This chain joins TRBV4-2 and TRBJ2-7, with 7 bases matching TRBD2. After removal of 0 bases from V and 11 bases from J, the junction contained 4 bases not matched to a gene. The germline CDR1 and CDR2 sequences are LGHNA and YNFKEQ. CDR3 length equals 12 residues. The CDR3 spells CASSQDGREKYF. As DNA, the CDR3 is TGTGCCAGCAGCCAAGATGGGCGGGAGAAGTACTTC.

The rearrangement joins TRBV2 to TRBJ2-1; D might be TRBD1 (6 bases). The V gene lost 4 bases and the J gene lost 9 bases, with 16 bases spanning the gap. The germline V gene has CDR1 SNHLY and CDR2 FYNNEI. CDR3 length: 14 residues. The DNA for the CDR3 is TGTGCCAGCAGTGCGGAGCAGGGGAACCTTGAGCAGTTCTTC. Its protein is CASSAEQGNLEQFF.

This rearrangement joins TRBV6-1 to TRBJ1-4; a possible D gene is TRBD1 (6 bases). In germline, CDR1 is MNHNS, CDR2 SASEGT. V was pared by 5 bases and J by 11 bases, with 18 bases between. There are 14 residues in the CDR3. CDR3 sequence (DNA): TGTGCCAGCAGTATCAACCTACAGGGAGATAAACTGTTTTTT. Protein product: CASSINLQGDKLFF.

A word on this clone: A much bigger clone sits one base away, suggesting this may be a read error. The gene calls are TRBV27 and TRBJ2-3; D call uncertain. CDR3 length: 11 residues. Between the trimmed V and J ends, which lost 3 bases and 5 bases, there was a span of 3 bases. Germline V lookup: CDR1 MNHEY, CDR2 SMNVEV (reference sequence). The CDR3 DNA sequence: TGTGCCAGCAGTTTCCAAGATACGCAGTATTTT. It is translated as CASSFQDTQYF.

This clone was seen a handful of times. The V gene is TRBV7-9, the J gene TRBJ2-3; no clear D. The V end lost 5 bases, the J end lost 1 base, and 19 bases lay between the germline ends. This CDR3 has 17 residues. CDR1 SEHNR and CDR2 FQNEAQ come from the germline V gene (reference sequence). The CDR3 coding sequence is TGTGCCAGCAGCCGACCCCTAGGCCGGGCCCGCACAGATACGCAGTATTTT. As protein: CASSRPLGRARTDTQYF.

The chain joins TRBV10-1 to TRBJ1-2; D is perhaps TRBD1 (5 bases). Germline values: CDR1 WNHNN, CDR2 SYGVQD (reference sequence). CDR3 length: 12 residues. Here the CDR3 reads CGGEDKDYGYTF. The CDR3 bases are TGCGGGGGGGAGGACAAGGACTATGGCTACACCTTC.

The chain uses TRBV28 and TRBJ1-2; D is ambiguous. The length of the CDR3 is 13 residues. The ends were cut back, 4 bases at V and 5 bases at J, with 11 bases in the middle. Germline V gene data show CDR1 as MDHEN and CDR2 as SYDVKM. CDR3 amino acids: CASSSSHPYGYTF. CDR3 DNA sequence: TGTGCCAGCAGTTCATCCCACCCGTATGGCTACACCTTC.